This record looks at one T cell receptor (beta chain) sequence and its context. The sample belongs to a study of CD8 T cells in ankylosing spondylitis. Trimming took 2 bases from V and 4 from J; bases not matched to a gene: 3. CDR3 length: 16 residues. Germline assignment: CDR1 MNHEY and CDR2 SMNVEV (reference sequence). From the 5' RACE reads, TCRdb called clonotypes with MiXCR, one entry per CDR3 protein. Of around 340,000 distinct CDR3 sequences listed, roughly 22% were seen once; the top ten hold around 13%. This clonotype originated in a male donor with ankylosing spondylitis or in good health (not recorded which). The chain uses TRBV27 and TRBJ2-3, with TRBD2 matching over 13 bases. Sequencing was carried out using blood, either unsorted or a sorted T cell fraction (not recorded which). The CDR3 DNA reads TGTGCCAGCAGTTTAGGGACTAGCGGGGACGCAGATACGCAGTATTTT. Its translation: CASSLGTSGDADTQYF.